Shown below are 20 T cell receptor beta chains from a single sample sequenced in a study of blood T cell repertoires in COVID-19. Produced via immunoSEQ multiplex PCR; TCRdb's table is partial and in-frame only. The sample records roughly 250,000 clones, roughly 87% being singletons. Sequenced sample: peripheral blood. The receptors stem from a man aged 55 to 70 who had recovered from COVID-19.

CDR3 nucleotides: TGCGCCAGCAGGGCCGGGACAGGGTGCTTCTACATGGCCAAAAACATTCAGTACTTC. It specifies CASRAGTGCFYMAKNIQYF. This rearrangement joins TRBV10-1 to TRBJ2-4; 9 nucleotides match TRBD1. V trimming: 6 bases; J trimming: 1 base; junction bases outside the gene matches: 16. CDR3 length: 19 residues. From germline, CDR1 is WNHNN and CDR2 SYGVQD (reference sequence).

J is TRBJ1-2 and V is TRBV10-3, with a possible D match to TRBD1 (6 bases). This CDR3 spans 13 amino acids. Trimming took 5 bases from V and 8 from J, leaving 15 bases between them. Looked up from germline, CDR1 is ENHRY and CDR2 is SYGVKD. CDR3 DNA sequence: TGTGCCATCAGTCTTGGGGGGGGCCTCGGCTACACCTTC. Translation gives CAISLGGGLGYTF.

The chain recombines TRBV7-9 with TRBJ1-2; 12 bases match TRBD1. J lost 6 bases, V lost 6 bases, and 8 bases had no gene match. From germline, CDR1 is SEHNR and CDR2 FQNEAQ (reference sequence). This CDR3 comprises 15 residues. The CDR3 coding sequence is TGTGCCAGCAGGGGGACAGGGGGCAGTGTCGATGGCTACACCTTC. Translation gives CASRGTGGSVDGYTF.

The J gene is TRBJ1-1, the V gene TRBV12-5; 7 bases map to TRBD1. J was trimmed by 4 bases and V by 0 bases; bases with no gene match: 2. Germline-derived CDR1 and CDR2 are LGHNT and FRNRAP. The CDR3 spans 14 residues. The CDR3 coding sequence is TGTGCTAGTGGTTTGGTAAGGGGGCCCACTGAAGCTTTCTTT. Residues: CASGLVRGPTEAFF.

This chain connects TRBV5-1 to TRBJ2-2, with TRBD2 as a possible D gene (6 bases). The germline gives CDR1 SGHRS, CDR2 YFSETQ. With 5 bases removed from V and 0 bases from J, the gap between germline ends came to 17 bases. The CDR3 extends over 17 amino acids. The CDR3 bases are TGCGCCAGCAGAAAATTTCCGGGACTCCCGAACACCGGGGAGCTGTTTTTT. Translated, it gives CASRKFPGLPNTGELFF. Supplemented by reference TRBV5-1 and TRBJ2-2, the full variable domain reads KAGVTQTPRYLIKTRGQQVTLSCSPISGHRSVSWYQQTPGQGLQFLFEYFSETQRNKGNFPGRFSGRQFSNSRSEMNVSTLELGDSALYLCASRKFPGLPNTGELFFGEGSRLTVL.

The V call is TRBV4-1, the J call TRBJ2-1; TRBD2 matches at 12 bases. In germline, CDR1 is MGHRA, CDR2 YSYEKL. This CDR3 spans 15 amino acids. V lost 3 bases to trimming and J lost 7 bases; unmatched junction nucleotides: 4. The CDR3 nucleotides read TGCGCCAGCAGCCATCTCGGACTAGCGGGAAATGAGCAGTTCTTC. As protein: CASSHLGLAGNEQFF.

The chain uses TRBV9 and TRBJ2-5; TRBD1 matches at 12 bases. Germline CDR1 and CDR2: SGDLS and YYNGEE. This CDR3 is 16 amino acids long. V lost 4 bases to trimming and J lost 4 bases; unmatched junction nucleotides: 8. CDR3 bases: TGTGCCAGCAGCTTAGAAGGGACAGGGGGCAGAGAGACCCAGTACTTC. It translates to CASSLEGTGGRETQYF.

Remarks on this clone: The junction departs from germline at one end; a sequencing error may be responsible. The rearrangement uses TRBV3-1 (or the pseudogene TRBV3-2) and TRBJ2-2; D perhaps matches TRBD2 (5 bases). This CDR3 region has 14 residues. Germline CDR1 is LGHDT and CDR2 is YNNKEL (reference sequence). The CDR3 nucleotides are TGTGCCAGCAGTCAAGCAGCGGTAAACGGGGAGCTGTTTTTT. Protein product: CASSQAAVNGELFF.

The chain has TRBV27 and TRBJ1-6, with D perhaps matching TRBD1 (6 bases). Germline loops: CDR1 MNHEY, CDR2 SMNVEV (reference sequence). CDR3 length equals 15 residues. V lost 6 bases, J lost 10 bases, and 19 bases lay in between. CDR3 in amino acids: CASRLQGRGRSPLHF. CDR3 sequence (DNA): TGTGCCAGCAGACTACAGGGAAGGGGACGCTCACCCCTCCACTTT.

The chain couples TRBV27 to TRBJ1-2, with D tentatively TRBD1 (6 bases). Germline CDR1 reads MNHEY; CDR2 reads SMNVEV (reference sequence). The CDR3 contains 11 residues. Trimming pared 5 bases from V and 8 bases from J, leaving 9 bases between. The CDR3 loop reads CASSPGVGYTF. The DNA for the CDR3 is TGTGCCAGCAGTCCAGGGGTGGGCTACACCTTC.

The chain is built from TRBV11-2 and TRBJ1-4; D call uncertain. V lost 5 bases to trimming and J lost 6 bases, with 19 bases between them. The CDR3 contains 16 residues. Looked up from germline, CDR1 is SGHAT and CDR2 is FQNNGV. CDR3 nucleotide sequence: TGTGCCAGCAGCCCACCGTCCCCAGTCATATATGAAAAACTGTTTTTT. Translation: CASSPPSPVIYEKLFF.

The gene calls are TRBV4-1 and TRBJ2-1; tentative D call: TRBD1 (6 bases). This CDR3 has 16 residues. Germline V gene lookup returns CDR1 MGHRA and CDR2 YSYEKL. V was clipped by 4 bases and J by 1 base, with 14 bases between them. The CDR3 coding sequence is TGCGCCAGCAGCCTTCTACAGGGTCCTTCCTACAATGAGCAGTTCTTC. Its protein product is CASSLLQGPSYNEQFF.

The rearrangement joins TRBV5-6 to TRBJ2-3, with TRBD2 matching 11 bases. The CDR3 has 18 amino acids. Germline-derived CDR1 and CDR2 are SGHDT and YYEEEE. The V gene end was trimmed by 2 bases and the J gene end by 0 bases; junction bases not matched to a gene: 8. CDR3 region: CASSFDLAGGASTDTQYF. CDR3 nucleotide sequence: TGTGCCAGCAGCTTCGATCTAGCGGGGGGTGCTAGCACAGATACGCAGTATTTT. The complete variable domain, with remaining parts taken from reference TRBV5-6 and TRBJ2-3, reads DAGVTQSPTHLIKTRGQQVTLRCSPKSGHDTVSWYQQALGQGPQFIFQYYEEEERQRGNFPDRFSGHQFPNYSSELNVNALLLGDSALYLCASSFDLAGGASTDTQYFGPGTRLTVL.

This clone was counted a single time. The CDR3 loop is CAWKGGPRTQYF. In DNA form, the CDR3 reads TGTGCCTGGAAGGGGGGGCCGAGGACGCAGTATTTT. The V gene is TRBV30, the J gene TRBJ2-3; possibly TRBD2 for D (7 bases). Germline values: CDR1 GTSNPN, CDR2 SVGIG (reference sequence). The CDR3 covers 12 residues. V lost 4 bases, J lost 9 bases, and 14 bases lay in between.

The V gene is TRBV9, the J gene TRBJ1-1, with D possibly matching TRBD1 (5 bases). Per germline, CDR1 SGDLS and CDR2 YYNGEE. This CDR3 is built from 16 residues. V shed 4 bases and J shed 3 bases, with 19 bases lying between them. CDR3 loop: CASSLAGRGGDTEAFF. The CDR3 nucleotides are TGTGCCAGCAGCCTCGCCGGAAGGGGAGGCGACACTGAAGCTTTCTTT.

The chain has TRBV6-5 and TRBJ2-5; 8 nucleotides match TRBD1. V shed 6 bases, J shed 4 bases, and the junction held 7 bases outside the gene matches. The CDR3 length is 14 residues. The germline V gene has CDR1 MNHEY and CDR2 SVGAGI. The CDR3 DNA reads TGTGCCAGCAGATACAGGGGGTCTGGAGAGACCCAGTACTTC. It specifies CASRYRGSGETQYF.

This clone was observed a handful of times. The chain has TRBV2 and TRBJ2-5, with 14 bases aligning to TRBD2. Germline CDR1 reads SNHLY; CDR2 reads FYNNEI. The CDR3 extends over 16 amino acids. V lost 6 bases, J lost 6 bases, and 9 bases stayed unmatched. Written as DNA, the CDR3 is TGTGCCAGCAGAAGCGTGACTAGCGGGGGGGCAAAGACCCAGTACTTC. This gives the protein CASRSVTSGGAKTQYF.

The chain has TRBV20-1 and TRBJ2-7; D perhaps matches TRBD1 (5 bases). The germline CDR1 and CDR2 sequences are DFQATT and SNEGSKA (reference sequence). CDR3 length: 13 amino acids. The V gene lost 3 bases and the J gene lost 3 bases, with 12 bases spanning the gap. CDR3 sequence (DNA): TGCAGTGCTAGTGTCGACAGCAACTACGAGCAGTACTTC. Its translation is CSASVDSNYEQYF.

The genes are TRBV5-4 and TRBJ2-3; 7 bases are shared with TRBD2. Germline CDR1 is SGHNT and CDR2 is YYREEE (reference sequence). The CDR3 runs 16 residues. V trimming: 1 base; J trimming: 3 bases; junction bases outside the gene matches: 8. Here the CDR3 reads CASSLPKAGSTDTQYF. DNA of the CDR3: TGTGCCAGCAGCTTGCCTAAAGCGGGGAGTACAGATACGCAGTATTTT. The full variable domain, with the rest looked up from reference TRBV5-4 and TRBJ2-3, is ETGVTQSPTHLIKTRGQQVTLRCSSQSGHNTVSWYQQALGQGPQFIFQYYREEENGRGNFPPRFSGLQFPNYSSELNVNALELDDSALYLCASSLPKAGSTDTQYFGPGTRLTVL.

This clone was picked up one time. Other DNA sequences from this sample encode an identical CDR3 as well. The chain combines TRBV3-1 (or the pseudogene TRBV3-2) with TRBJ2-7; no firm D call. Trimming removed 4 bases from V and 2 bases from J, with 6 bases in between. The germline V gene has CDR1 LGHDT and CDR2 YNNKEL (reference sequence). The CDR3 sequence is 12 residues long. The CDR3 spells CASSPRAYEQYF. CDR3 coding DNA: TGTGCCAGCAGCCCCCGGGCCTACGAGCAGTACTTC.